Listed below are T cell receptor beta chains from one sample, sequenced in a study of T cell responses to AZD1222 COVID-19 vaccine. Sequenced by immunoSEQ multiplex PCR; TCRdb stores in-frame clones only, minus some. The table has about 140,000 clones, approximately 90% seen once. The sequenced sample was peripheral blood, obtained on day 0 of AZD1222 vaccination. The receptors come from an adult in good health. CDR3s include the opening cysteine and the closing phenylalanine or tryptophan. Each record gives: clone size, J gene, CDR3 length, V gene, D gene, CDR3 DNA, CDR3 protein. D genes are given only for firm matches. Not all rows give a size; the values are once, few, many and, for expanded clones, a class.

- TRBJ1-2 12 TRBV2 - TGTGCCAGCAGTGAGTGGTCCTATGGCTACACCTTC CASSEWSYGYTF
few TRBJ1-1 13 TRBV29-1 - TGCAGCGCGAGGGAGGGGTTGTTCACTGAAGCTTTCTTT CSAREGLFTEAFF
- TRBJ1-5 13 TRBV7-6 - TGTGCCAGCAGCTTACGGGCAAATCAGCCCCAGCATTTT CASSLRANQPQHF
- TRBJ2-3 14 TRBV29-1 - TGCAGCGTTTCGGAAGCGGTCGGGACAGATACGCAGTATTTT CSVSEAVGTDTQYF
- TRBJ1-2 14 TRBV24-1 - TGTGCCACCAGTGATGTGGACAGATTTTATGGCTACACCTTC CATSDVDRFYGYTF
- TRBJ1-1 15 TRBV5-5 - TGTGCCAGCAGCTCGACTCGGACCCCTGCGACTGAAGCTTTCTTT CASSSTRTPATEAFF
once TRBJ1-1 15 TRBV19 - TGTGCCAGTAGTTCCCCGGGTAGATTGAACACTGAAGCTTTCTTT CASSSPGRLNTEAFF
- TRBJ2-6 17 TRBV19 TRBD2 TGTGCCAGTAGTTTGCTAGCGGGGGGAGCTGGGGCCAACGTCCTGACTTTC CASSLLAGGAGANVLTF
- TRBJ2-7 15 TRBV25-1 TRBD1 TGTGCCAGCTTCGGTACCGGGACAGGGAATTACGAGCAGTACTTC CASFGTGTGNYEQYF
- TRBJ2-2 16 TRBV7-6 TRBD2 TGTGCCAGCAGCTTCGCCTCTAGCGGCAACACCGGGGAGCTGTTTTTT CASSFASSGNTGELFF
- TRBJ1-2 16 TRBV4-3 - TGCGCCAGCAGCCAAGTCAGCAGCTCCCCGCCATGGGGCTACACCTTC CASSQVSSSPPWGYTF
- TRBJ1-3 16 TRBV9 - TGTGCCAGCAGCGTAGGAGGGCAGGGCGCCGGAAACACCATATATTTT CASSVGGQGAGNTIYF
- TRBJ1-4 15 TRBV28 TRBD1 TGTGCCAGCAGTCTAATACAGGGGATCGGTGAAAAACTGTTTTTT CASSLIQGIGEKLFF
- TRBJ1-4 16 TRBV27 TRBD1 TGTGCCAGCAGTACAACCCGACAGGGGTCGCGTGAAAAACTGTTTTTT CASSTTRQGSREKLFF
- TRBJ2-5 17 TRBV18 - TGTGCCAGCTCACAGACCGGCTTACAGGGCCGGCAAGAGACCCAGTACTTC CASSQTGLQGRQETQYF
- TRBJ1-1 15 TRBV6-5 - TGTGCCAGCAGACTGTACAGGGTTAAGAACACTGAAGCTTTCTTT CASRLYRVKNTEAFF
- TRBJ2-7 12 TRBV5-6 - TGTGCCAGCAGCTTTAGTTCCTACGAGCAGTACTTC CASSFSSYEQYF
- TRBJ1-3 15 TRBV6-5 TRBD1 TGTGCCAGCAGGGGACAGGGACTTTCTGGAAACACCATATATTTT CASRGQGLSGNTIYF
once TRBJ2-5 14 TRBV5-1 - TGCGCCAGCAGTCAAGCAGCGAACCAAGAGACCCAGTACTTC CASSQAANQETQYF
- TRBJ1-1 13 TRBV9 - TGTGCCAGCAGCGTAGAGGCGGCCACTGAAGCTTTCTTT CASSVEAATEAFF
- TRBJ1-2 14 TRBV7-2 - TGTGCCAGCAGCTCCGACAGAGCTAACTATGGCTACACCTTC CASSSDRANYGYTF
- TRBJ2-5 12 TRBV11-2 - TGTGCCAGCAGCTTAATCCCCGAGACCCAGTACTTC CASSLIPETQYF
- TRBJ1-3 12 TRBV5-6 - TGTGCCAGCAGCTCGGGCCTTAACACCATATATTTT CASSSGLNTIYF
- TRBJ1-2 15 TRBV5-1 TRBD1 TGCGCCAGCAGCTTGACAGGGGATCCCCTGCGAGGCTACACCTTC CASSLTGDPLRGYTF
- TRBJ1-1 13 TRBV4-3 - TGCGCCAGCAGCCAAGCAGACGGAACTGAAGCTTTCTTT CASSQADGTEAFF
- TRBJ2-1 15 TRBV6-4 - TGTGCCAGCAGTGACCGGGCCGAGCCAGGCAATGAGCAGTTCTTC CASSDRAEPGNEQFF
- TRBJ1-2 17 TRBV9 - TGTGCCAGCAGCCGTAGGGGCGTCGGAGTAGCTAACTATGGCTACACCTTC CASSRRGVGVANYGYTF
- TRBJ1-1 14 TRBV18 TRBD1 TGTGCCAGCTCACGCCGGACAGGGGACACTGAAGCTTTCTTT CASSRRTGDTEAFF
- TRBJ1-1 15 TRBV5-1 TRBD1 TGCGCCAGCAGCTTATGGGGACAGGGAGGGGCTGAAGCTTTCTTT CASSLWGQGGAEAFF
- TRBJ1-5 16 TRBV7-2 - TGTGCCAGCAGCTTAGGGGGGGCGCGGAGCAATCAGCCCCAGCATTTT CASSLGGARSNQPQHF
- TRBJ1-1 16 TRBV5-1 - TGCGCCAGCAGCTTGTTGGGTAGTGGGCTTGGGACTGAAGCTTTCTTT CASSLLGSGLGTEAFF
- TRBJ1-5 15 TRBV6-1 TRBD1 TGTGCCAGCAGTGAGGGCGGGACAGGGGGTCGGCCCCAGCATTTT CASSEGGTGGRPQHF
- TRBJ1-6 14 TRBV3-1/TRBV3-2 - TGTGCCAGCAGCCAAGACCCTAATAATTCACCCCTCCACTTT CASSQDPNNSPLHF
- TRBJ1-5 17 TRBV4-1 - TGCGCCAGCAGCCAAGTGCGAAGTCTGGATAGCAATCAGCCCCAGCATTTT CASSQVRSLDSNQPQHF